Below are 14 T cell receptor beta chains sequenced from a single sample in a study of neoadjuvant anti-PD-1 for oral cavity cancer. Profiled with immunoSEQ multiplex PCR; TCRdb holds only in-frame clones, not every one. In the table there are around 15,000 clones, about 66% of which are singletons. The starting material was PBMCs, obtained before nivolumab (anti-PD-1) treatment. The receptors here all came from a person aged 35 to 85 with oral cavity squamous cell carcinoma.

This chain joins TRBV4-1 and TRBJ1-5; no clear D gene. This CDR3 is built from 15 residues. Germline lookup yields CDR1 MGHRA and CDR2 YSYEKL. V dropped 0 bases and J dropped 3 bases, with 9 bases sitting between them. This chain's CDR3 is CASSQESLINQPQHF. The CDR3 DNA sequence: TGCGCCAGCAGCCAAGAAAGTTTGATCAATCAGCCCCAGCATTTT.

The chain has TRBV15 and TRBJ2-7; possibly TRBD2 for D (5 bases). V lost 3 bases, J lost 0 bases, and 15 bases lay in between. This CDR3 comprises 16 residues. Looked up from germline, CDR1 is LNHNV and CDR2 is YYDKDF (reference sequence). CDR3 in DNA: TGTGCCACCAGCAGCGAGGGTTTAGATTTCTCCTACGAGCAGTACTTC. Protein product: CATSSEGLDFSYEQYF. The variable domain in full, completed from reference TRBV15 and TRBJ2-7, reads DAMVIQNPRYQVTQFGKPVTLSCSQTLNHNVMYWYQQKSSQAPKLLFHYYDKDFNNEADTPDNFQSRRPNTSFCFLDIRSPGLGDTAMYLCATSSEGLDFSYEQYFGPGTRLTVT.

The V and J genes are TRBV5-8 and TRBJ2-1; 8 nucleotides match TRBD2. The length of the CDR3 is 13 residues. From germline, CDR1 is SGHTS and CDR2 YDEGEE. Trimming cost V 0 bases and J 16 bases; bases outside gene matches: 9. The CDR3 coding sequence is TGTGCCAGCAGCTTGGGGATGGGGCTAGCGGGTTTCTTC. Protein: CASSLGMGLAGFF.

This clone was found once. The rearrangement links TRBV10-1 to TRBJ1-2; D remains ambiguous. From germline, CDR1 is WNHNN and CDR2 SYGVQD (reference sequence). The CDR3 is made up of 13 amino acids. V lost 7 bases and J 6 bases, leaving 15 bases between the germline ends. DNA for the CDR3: TGCGCCAGCACCGAGAGACTCTTGGATGGCTACACCTTC. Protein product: CASTERLLDGYTF.

CDR3 in DNA: TGTGCCAGCAGTTACTCTATATGGACTGAGCAGTTCTTC. Encoded protein: CASSYSIWTEQFF. The rearrangement joins TRBV6-5 to TRBJ2-1; D ambiguous. This CDR3 comprises 13 residues. Trimming stripped 0 bases from V and 9 bases from J, with 9 bases between. Germline CDR1 is MNHEY and CDR2 is SVGAGI.

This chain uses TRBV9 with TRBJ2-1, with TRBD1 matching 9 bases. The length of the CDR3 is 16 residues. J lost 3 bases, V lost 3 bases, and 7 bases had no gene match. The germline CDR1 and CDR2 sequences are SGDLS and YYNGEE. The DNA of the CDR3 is TGTGCCAGCAGCGCAGGGGACAGGGACTACTACAATGAGCAGTTCTTC. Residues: CASSAGDRDYYNEQFF.

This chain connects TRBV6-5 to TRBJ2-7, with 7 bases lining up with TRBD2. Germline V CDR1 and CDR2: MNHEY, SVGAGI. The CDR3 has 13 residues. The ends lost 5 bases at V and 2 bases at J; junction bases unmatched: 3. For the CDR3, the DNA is TGTGCCAGCAGTCCCGGGACTACCTACGAGCAGTACTTC. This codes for CASSPGTTYEQYF.

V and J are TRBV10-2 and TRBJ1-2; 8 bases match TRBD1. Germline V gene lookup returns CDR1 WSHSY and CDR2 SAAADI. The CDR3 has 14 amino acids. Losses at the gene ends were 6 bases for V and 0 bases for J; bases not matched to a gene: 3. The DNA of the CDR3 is TGCGCCAGCAGCCCGGACAGGGCTAACTATGGCTACACCTTC. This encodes CASSPDRANYGYTF.

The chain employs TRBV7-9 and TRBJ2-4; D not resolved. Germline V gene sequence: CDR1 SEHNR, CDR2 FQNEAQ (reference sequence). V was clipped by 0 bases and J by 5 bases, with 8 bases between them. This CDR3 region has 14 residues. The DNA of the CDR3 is TGTGCCAGCAGCTTAGCTGAGTGGGAAAACATTCAGTACTTC. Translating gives CASSLAEWENIQYF.

CDR3: CASSQDRSLYEQYF. The CDR3 DNA reads TGTGCCAGCAGCCAAGACAGGTCTCTCTACGAGCAGTACTTC. V is TRBV5-4 and J is TRBJ2-7; a possible D gene is TRBD1 (6 bases). V was clipped by 4 bases and J by 3 bases, with 14 bases between them. This CDR3 has 14 residues. Germline CDR1 SGHNT, CDR2 YYREEE (reference sequence).

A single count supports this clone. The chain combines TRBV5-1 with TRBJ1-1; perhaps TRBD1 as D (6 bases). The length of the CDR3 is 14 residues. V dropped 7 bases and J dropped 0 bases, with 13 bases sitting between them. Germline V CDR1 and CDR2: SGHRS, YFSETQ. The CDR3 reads CASVATGMNTEAFF. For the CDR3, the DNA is TGCGCCAGCGTTGCAACAGGGATGAACACTGAAGCTTTCTTT.

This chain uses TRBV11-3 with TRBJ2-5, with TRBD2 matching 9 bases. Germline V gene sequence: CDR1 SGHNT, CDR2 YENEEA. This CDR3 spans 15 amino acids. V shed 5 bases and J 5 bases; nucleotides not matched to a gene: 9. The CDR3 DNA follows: TGTGCCAGCAGCCCCGGGGTAGCGGGAGTTGAGACCCAGTACTTC. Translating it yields CASSPGVAGVETQYF.

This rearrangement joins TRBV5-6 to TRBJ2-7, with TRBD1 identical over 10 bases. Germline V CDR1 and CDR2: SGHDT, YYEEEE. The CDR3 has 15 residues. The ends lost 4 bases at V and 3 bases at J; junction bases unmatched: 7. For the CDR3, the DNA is TGTGCCAGCAGCCTCGGGACAGGGGTAGGCTACGAGCAGTACTTC. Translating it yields CASSLGTGVGYEQYF.

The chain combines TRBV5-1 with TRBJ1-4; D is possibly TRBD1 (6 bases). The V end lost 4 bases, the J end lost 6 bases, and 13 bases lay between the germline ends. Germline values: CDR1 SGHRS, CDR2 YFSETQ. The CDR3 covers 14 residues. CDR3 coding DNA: TGCGCCAGCAGCCACAGGGTTTCGGATGAAAAACTGTTTTTT. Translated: CASSHRVSDEKLFF.